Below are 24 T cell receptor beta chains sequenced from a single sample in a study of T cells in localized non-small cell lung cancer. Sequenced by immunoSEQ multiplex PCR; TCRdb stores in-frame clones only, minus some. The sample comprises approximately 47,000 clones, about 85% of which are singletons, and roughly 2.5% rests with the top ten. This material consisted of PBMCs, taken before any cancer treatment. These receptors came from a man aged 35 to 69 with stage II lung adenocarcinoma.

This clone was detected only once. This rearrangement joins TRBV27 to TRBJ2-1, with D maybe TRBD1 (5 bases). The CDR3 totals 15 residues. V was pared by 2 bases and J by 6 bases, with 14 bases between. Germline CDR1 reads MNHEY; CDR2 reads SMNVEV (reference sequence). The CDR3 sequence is CASSLRGGLGNEQFF. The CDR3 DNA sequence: TGTGCCAGCAGTTTAAGGGGTGGTCTAGGCAATGAGCAGTTCTTC.

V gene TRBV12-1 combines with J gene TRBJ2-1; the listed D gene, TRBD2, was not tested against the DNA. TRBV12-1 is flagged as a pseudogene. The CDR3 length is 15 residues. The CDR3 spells CASSLKAGLPNEQFF. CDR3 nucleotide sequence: TGTGCCAGCAGCTTGAAGGCGGGTCTACCCAATGAGCAGTTCTTC.

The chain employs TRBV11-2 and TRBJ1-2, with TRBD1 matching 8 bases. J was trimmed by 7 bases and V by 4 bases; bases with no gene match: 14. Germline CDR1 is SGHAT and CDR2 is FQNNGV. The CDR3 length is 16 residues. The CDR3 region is CASSSRDRNPRGGYTF. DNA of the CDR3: TGTGCCAGCAGCTCGCGGGACAGGAACCCTCGGGGTGGCTACACCTTC. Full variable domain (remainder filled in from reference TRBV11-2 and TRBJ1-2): EAGVAQSPRYKIIEKRQSVAFWCNPISGHATLYWYQQILGQGPKLLIQFQNNGVVDDSQLPKDRFSAERLKGVDSTLKIQPAKLEDSAVYLCASSSRDRNPRGGYTFGSGTRLTVV.

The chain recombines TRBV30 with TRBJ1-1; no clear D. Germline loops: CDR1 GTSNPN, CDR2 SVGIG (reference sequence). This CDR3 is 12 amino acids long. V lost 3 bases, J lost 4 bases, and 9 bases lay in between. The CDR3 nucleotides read TGTGCCTGGAGGGGGATCGGCACTGAAGCTTTCTTT. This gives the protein CAWRGIGTEAFF. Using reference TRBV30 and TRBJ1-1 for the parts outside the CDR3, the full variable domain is SQTIHQWPATLVQPVGSPLSLECTVEGTSNPNLYWYRQAAGRGLQLLFYSVGIGQISSEVPQNLSASRPQDRQFILSSKKLLLSDSGFYLCAWRGIGTEAFFGQGTRLTVV.

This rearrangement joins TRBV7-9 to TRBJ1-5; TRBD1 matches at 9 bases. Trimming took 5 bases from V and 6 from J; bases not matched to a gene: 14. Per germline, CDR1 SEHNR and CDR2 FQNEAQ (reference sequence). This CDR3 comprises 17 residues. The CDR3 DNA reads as TGTGCCAGCAGCGTAACCCGGGACAGGGAGCGGAGTCAGCCCCAGCATTTT. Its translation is CASSVTRDRERSQPQHF.

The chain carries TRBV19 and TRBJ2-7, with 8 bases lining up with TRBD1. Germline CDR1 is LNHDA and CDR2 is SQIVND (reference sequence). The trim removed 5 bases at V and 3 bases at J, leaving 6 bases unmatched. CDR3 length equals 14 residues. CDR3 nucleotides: TGTGCCAGTAGTGCCGGACAGGGAGTCTACGAGCAGTACTTC. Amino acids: CASSAGQGVYEQYF. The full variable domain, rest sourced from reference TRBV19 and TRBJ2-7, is DGGITQSPKYLFRKEGQNVTLSCEQNLNHDAMYWYRQDPGQGLRLIYYSQIVNDFQKGDIAEGYSVSREKKESFPLTVTSAQKNPTAFYLCASSAGQGVYEQYFGPGTRLTVT.

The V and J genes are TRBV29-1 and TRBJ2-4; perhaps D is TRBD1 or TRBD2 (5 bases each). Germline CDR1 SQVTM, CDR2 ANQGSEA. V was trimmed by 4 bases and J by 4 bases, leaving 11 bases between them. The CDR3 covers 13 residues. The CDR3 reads CSVVGGSKNIQYF. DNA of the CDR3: TGCAGCGTTGTTGGGGGATCGAAAAACATTCAGTACTTC.

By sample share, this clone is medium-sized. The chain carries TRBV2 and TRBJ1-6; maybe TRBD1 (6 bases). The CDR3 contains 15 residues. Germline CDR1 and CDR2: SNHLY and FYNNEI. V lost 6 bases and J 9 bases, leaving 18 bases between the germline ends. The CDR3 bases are TGTGCCAGCAGGGCTACGACGGGGGCTAGTTCACCCCTCCACTTT. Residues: CASRATTGASSPLHF.

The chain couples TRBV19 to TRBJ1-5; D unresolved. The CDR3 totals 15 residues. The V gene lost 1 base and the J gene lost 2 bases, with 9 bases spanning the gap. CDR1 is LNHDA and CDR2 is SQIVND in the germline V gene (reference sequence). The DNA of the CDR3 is TGTGCCAGTAGTATAGTTTCAGAGGGCAATCAGCCCCAGCATTTT. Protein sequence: CASSIVSEGNQPQHF.

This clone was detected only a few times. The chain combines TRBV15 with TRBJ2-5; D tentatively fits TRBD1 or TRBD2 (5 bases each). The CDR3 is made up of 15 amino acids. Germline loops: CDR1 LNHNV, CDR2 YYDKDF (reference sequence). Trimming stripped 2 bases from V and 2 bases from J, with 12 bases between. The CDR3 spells CATSRSGRAQETQYF. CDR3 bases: TGTGCCACCAGCAGATCGGGACGGGCACAAGAGACCCAGTACTTC.

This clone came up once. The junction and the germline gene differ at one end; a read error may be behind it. The CDR3 bases are TGTGCCAGCAGCTTAGGGGGGCCCACCGGGAAGCTGTTTTTT. It yields the protein CASSLGGPTGKLFF. This chain uses TRBV7-6 with TRBJ2-2; a weak D match, TRBD1 (6 bases). CDR3 size: 14 residues. Looked up from germline, CDR1 is SGHVS and CDR2 is FNYEAQ.

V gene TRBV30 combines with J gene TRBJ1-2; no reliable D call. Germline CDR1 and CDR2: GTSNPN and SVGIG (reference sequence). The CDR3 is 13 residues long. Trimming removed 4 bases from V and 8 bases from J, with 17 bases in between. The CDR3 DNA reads TGTGCCTGGAATTCTCCGGATTATGGGGGCTACACCTTC. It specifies CAWNSPDYGGYTF.

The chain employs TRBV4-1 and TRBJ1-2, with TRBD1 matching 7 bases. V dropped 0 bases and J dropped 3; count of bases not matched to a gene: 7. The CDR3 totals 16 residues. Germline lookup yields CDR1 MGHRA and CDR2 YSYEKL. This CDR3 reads CASSQDLVRGDYGYTF. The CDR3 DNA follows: TGCGCCAGCAGCCAAGATCTGGTCAGGGGGGACTATGGCTACACCTTC.

The CDR3 region is CASSMDSTTDTQYF. The CDR3 DNA is TGTGCCAGCAGCATGGACTCTACCACAGATACGCAGTATTTT. The chain uses TRBV5-4 and TRBJ2-3, with a weak D call TRBD2 (5 bases). Germline V CDR1 and CDR2: SGHNT, YYREEE (reference sequence). There are 14 residues in the CDR3. Trimming removed 4 bases at V and 2 bases at J, with 11 bases between.

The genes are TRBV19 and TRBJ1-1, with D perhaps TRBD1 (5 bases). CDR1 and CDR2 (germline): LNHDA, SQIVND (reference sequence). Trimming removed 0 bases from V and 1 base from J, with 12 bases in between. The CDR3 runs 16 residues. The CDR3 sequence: CASSIDPDSPNTEAFF. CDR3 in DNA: TGTGCCAGTAGTATAGATCCTGACAGCCCGAACACTGAAGCTTTCTTT. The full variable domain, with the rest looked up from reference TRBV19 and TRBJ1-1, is DGGITQSPKYLFRKEGQNVTLSCEQNLNHDAMYWYRQDPGQGLRLIYYSQIVNDFQKGDIAEGYSVSREKKESFPLTVTSAQKNPTAFYLCASSIDPDSPNTEAFFGQGTRLTVV.

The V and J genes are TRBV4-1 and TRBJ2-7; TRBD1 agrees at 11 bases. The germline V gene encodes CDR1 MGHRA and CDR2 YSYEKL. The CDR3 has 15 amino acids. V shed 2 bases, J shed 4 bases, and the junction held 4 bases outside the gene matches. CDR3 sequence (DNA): TGCGCCAGCAGCCAACCGGACAGGGGGCTTTACGAGCAGTACTTC. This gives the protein CASSQPDRGLYEQYF.

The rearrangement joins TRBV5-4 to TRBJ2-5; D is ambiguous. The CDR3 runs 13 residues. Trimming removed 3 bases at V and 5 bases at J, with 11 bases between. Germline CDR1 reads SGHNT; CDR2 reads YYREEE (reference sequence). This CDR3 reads CASSSGQPETQYF. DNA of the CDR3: TGTGCCAGCAGCTCGGGTCAACCCGAGACCCAGTACTTC.

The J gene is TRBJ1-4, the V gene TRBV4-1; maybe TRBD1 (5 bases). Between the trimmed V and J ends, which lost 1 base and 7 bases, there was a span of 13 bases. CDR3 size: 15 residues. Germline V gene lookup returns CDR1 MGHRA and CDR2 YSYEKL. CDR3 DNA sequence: TGCGCCAGCAGCCAAGGACAGAGAGGGAGTGAAAAACTGTTTTTT. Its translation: CASSQGQRGSEKLFF.

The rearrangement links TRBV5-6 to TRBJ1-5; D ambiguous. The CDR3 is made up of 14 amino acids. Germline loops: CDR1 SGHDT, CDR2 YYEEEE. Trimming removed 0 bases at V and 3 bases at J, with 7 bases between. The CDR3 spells CASSLVGPNQPQHF. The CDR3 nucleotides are TGTGCCAGCAGCTTGGTAGGGCCCAATCAGCCCCAGCATTTT.

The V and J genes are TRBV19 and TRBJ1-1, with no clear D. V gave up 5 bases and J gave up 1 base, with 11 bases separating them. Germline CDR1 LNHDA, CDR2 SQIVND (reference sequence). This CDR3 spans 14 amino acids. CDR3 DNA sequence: TGTGCCAGTAGTCTTACCGAGGCGAACACTGAAGCTTTCTTT. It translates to CASSLTEANTEAFF. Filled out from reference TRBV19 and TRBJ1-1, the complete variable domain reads DGGITQSPKYLFRKEGQNVTLSCEQNLNHDAMYWYRQDPGQGLRLIYYSQIVNDFQKGDIAEGYSVSREKKESFPLTVTSAQKNPTAFYLCASSLTEANTEAFFGQGTRLTVV.

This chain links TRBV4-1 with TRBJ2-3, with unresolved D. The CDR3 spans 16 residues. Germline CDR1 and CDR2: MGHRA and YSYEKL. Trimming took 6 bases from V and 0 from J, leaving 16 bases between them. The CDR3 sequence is CASSLGSGSSTDTQYF. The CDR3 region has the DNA TGCGCCAGCAGTCTCGGTTCCGGCTCTAGCACAGATACGCAGTATTTT.

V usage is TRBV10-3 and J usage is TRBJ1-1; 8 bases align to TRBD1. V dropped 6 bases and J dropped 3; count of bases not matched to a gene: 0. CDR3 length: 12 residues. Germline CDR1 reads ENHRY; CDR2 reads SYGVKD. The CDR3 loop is CAIRDRDTEAFF. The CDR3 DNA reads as TGTGCCATCAGGGACAGGGACACTGAAGCTTTCTTT.

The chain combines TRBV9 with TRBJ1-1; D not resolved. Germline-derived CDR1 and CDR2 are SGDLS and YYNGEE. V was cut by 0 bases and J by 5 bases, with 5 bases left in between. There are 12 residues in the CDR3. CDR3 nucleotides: TGTGCCAGCAGCGTAGGGGGTACTGAAGCTTTCTTT. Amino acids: CASSVGGTEAFF.

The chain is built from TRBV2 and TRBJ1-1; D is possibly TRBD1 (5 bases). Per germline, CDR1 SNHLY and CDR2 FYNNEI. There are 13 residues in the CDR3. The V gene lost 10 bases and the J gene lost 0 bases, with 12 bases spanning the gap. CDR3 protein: CATMGGMNTEAFF. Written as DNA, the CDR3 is TGTGCCACCATGGGGGGAATGAACACTGAAGCTTTCTTT.